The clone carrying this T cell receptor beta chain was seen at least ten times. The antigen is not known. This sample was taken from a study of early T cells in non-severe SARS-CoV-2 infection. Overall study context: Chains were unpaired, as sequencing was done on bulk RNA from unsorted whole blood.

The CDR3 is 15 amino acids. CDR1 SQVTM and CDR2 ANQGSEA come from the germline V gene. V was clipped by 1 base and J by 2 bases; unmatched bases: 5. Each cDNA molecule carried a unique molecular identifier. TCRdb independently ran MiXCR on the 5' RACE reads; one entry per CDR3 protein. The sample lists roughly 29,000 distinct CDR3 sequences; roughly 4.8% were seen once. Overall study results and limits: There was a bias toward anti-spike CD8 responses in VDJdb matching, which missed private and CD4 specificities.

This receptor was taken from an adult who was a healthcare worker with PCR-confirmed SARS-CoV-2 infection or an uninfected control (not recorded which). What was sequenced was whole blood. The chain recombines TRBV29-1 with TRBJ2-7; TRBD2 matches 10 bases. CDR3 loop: CSVEGGSGGPYEQYF. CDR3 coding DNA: TGCAGCGTTGAAGGTGGTAGCGGGGGGCCCTACGAGCAGTACTTC.